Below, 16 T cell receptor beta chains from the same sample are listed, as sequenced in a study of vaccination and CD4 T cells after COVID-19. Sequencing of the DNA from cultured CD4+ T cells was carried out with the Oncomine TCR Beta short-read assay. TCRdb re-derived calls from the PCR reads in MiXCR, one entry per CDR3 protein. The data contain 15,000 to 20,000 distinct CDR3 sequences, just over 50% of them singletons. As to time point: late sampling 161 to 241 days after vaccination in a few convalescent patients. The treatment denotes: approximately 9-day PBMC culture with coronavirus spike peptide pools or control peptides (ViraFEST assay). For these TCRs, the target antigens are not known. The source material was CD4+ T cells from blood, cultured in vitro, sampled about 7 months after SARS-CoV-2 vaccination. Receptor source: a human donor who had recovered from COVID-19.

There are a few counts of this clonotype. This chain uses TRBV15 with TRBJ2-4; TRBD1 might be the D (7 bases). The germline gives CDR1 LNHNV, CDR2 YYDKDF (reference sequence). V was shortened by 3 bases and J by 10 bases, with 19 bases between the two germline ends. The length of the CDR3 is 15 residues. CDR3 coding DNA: TGTGCCACCAGCAGGGACTATACACGGACAGGAATTCAGTACTTC. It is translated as CATSRDYTRTGIQYF.

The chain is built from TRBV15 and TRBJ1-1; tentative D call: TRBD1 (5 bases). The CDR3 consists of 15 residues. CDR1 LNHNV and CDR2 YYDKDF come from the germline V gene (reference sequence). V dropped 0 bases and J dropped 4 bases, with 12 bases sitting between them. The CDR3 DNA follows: TGTGCCACCAGCAGAGATCCGGGGGGGGTCACTGAAGCTTTCTTT. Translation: CATSRDPGGVTEAFF.

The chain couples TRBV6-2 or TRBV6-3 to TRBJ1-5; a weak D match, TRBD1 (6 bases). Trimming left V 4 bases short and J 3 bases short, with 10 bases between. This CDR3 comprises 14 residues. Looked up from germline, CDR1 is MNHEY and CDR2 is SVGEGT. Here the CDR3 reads CASSFTGYNQPQHF. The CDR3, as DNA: TGTGCCAGCAGTTTTACAGGGTACAATCAGCCCCAGCATTTT.

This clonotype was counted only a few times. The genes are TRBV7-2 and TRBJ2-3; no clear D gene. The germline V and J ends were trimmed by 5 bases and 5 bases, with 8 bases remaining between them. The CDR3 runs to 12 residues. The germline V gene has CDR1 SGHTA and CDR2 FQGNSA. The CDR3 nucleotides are TGTGCCAGCAGCCCGGGCTTAGATACGCAGTATTTT. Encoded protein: CASSPGLDTQYF.

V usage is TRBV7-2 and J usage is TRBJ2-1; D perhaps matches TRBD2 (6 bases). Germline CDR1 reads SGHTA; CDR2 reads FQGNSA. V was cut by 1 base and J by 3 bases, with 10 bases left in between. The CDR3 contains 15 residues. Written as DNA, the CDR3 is TGTGCCAGCAGCTTAGAGTTTAGCGGCTACAATGAGCAGTTCTTC. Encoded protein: CASSLEFSGYNEQFF.

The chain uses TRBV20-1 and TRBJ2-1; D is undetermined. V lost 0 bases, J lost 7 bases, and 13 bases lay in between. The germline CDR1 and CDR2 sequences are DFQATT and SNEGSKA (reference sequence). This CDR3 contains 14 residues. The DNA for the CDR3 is TGCAGTGCTAGAGATCGGCCCGTGGTAAATGAGCAGTTCTTC. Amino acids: CSARDRPVVNEQFF.

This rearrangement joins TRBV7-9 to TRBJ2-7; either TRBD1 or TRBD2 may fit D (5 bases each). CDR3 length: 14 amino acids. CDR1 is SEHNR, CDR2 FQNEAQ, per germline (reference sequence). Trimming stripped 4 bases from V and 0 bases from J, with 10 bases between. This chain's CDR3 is CASSSRDGSYEQYF. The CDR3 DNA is TGTGCCAGCAGCTCCCGGGACGGCTCCTACGAGCAGTACTTC.

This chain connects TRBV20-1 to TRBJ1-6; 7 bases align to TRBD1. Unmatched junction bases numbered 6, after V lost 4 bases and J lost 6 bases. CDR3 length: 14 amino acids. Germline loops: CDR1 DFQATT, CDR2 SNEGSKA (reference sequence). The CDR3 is CSAIRDSPNSPLHF. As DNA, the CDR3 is TGCAGTGCTATCCGGGACAGCCCTAATTCACCCCTCCACTTT.

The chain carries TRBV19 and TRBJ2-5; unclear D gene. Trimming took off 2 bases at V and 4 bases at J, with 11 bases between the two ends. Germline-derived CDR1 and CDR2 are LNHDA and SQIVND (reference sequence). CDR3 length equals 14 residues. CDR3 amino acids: CASSINLLGETQYF. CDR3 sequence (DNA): TGTGCCAGTAGTATAAACCTTCTGGGAGAGACCCAGTACTTC. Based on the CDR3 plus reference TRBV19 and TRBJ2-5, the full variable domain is DGGITQSPKYLFRKEGQNVTLSCEQNLNHDAMYWYRQDPGQGLRLIYYSQIVNDFQKGDIAEGYSVSREKKESFPLTVTSAQKNPTAFYLCASSINLLGETQYFGPGTRLLVL.

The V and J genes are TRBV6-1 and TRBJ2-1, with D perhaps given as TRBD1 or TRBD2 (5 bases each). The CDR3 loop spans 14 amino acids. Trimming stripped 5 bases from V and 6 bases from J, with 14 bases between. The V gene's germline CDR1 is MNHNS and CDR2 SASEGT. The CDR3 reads CASSLRDRVNEQFF. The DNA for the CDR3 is TGTGCCAGCAGTCTAAGGGACCGAGTCAATGAGCAGTTCTTC.

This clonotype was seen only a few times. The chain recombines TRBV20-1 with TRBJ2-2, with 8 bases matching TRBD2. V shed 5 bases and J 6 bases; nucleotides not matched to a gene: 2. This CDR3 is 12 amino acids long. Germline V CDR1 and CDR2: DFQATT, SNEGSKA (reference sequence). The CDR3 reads CSASGGAGELFF. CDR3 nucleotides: TGCAGTGCTTCGGGGGGGGCCGGGGAGCTGTTTTTT.

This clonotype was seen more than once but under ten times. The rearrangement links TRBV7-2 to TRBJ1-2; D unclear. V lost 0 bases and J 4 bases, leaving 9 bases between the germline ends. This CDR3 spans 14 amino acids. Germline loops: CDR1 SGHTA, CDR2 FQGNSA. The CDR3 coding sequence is TGTGCCAGCAGCTTAGCCGCGCAGGTCTATGGCTACACCTTC. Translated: CASSLAAQVYGYTF. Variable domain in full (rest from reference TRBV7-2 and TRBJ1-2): GAGVSQSPSNKVTEKGKDVELRCDPISGHTALYWYRQSLGQGLEFLIYFQGNSAPDKSGLPSDRFSAERTGGSVSTLTIQRTQQEDSAVYLCASSLAAQVYGYTFGSGTRLTVV.

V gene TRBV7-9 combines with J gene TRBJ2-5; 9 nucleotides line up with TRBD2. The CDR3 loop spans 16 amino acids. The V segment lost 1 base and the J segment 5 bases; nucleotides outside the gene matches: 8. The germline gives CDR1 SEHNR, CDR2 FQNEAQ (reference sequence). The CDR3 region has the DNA TGTGCCAGCAGCTTAGTTCTCGCGGGAGGGTTGGAGACCCAGTACTTC. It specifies CASSLVLAGGLETQYF.

CDR3: CASSPGLEDNEQFF. The CDR3 DNA reads TGTGCCAGCAGCCCGGGACTAGAAGACAATGAGCAGTTCTTC. The gene calls are TRBV11-3 and TRBJ2-1; 8 positions agree with TRBD2. With 5 bases clipped from V and 5 bases from J, the junction kept 5 bases outside the gene matches. The CDR3 is made up of 14 amino acids. Germline V gives CDR1 SGHNT, CDR2 YENEEA.

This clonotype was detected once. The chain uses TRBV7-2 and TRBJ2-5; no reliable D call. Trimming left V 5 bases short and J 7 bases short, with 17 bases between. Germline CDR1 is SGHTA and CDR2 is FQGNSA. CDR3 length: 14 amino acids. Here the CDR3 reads CASSVGSIARTQYF. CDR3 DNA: TGTGCCAGCAGCGTCGGGTCCATAGCCCGGACCCAGTACTTC.

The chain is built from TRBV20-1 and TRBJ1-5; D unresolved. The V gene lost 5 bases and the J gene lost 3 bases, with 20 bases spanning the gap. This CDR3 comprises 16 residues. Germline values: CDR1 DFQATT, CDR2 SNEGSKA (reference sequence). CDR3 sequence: CSAFQIPGSHNQPQHF. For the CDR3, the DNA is TGCAGTGCTTTTCAAATCCCGGGGAGCCACAATCAGCCCCAGCATTTT.